This TCR beta chain is from a study of cytomegalovirus exposure and HLA in healthy donors. Details on this clone: Its specificity is unknown.

CDR1 and CDR2 from the germline V gene are MNHEY and SMNVEV (reference sequence). V lost 7 bases, J lost 8 bases, and 8 bases stayed unmatched. This CDR3 comprises 13 residues. Primers included in the PCR were 60 Vbeta and 13 Jbeta primers. Sequencing was performed with immunoSEQ multiplex PCR; in TCRdb, only in-frame clones are kept and a portion is missing. The top ten hold 13% to 15% of the sample, which has roughly 200,000 clones, around 78% seen once. Overall study results and limits: About 87% or about 30% of the time was how often most TCR beta V segments were productive, according to an earlier analysis. V- and J-gene trimming of TCR beta was linked (in a later analysis) to a missense DCLRE1C variant.

The material sequenced was PBMCs. The clonotype was recovered from a woman in her 30s in good health and CMV-seropositive. J is TRBJ2-1 and V is TRBV27, with 7 bases fitting TRBD1. CDR3 residues: CASIQTGDDEQFF. As DNA, the CDR3 is TGTGCCAGCATTCAAACAGGGGACGATGAGCAGTTCTTC.